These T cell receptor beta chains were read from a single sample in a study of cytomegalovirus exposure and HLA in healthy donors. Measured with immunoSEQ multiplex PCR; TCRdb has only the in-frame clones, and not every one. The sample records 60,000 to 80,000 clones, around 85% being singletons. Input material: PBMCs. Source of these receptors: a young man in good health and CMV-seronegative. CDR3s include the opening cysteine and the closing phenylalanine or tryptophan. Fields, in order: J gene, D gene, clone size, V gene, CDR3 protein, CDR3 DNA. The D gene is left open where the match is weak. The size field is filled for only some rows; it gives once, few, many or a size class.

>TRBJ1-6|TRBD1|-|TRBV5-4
CASSRGQAVSYNSPLHF
TGTGCCAGCAGTCGGGGACAGGCCGTCTCCTATAATTCACCCCTCCACTTT
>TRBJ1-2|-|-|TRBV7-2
CASSFFSDGYTF
TGTGCCAGCAGCTTTTTTTCAGATGGCTACACCTTC
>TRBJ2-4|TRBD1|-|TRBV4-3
CASSQDKGTGADIQYF
TGCGCCAGCAGCCAAGATAAGGGGACAGGGGCCGACATTCAGTACTTC
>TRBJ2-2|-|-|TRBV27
CASSQSGQANTGELFF
TGTGCCAGCAGTCAATCGGGACAAGCGAACACCGGGGAGCTGTTTTTT
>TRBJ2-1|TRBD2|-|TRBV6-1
CASRGGLAVYNEQFF
TGTGCCAGCAGGGGCGGACTAGCGGTCTACAATGAGCAGTTCTTC
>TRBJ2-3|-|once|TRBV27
CASSFREGGDTQYF
TGTGCCAGCAGTTTCAGAGAGGGTGGAGATACGCAGTATTTT
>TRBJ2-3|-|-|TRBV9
CASSVVGAGSDTQYF
TGTGCCAGCAGCGTAGTGGGTGCGGGTTCAGATACGCAGTATTTT
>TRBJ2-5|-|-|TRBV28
CASTQGRRARYQETQYF
TGTGCCAGCACCCAAGGCCGGCGGGCCCGCTACCAAGAGACCCAGTACTTC
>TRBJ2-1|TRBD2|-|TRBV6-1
CASSVNSGGYYNEQFF
TGTGCCAGCAGTGTTAATAGCGGGGGGTACTACAATGAGCAGTTCTTC
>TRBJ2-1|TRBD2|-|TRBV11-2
CASSPGTSGRSLGYNEQFF
TGTGCCAGCAGCCCTGGGACTAGCGGGAGATCGCTAGGCTACAATGAGCAGTTCTTC
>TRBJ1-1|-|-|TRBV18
CASSFRTENTEAFF
TGTGCCAGCTCATTTCGGACAGAGAACACTGAAGCTTTCTTT
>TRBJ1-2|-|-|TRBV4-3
CASSEGGTDYGYTF
TGCGCCAGCAGCGAGGGGGGGACGGACTATGGCTACACCTTC
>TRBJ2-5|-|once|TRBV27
CASSSPSTKTQYF
TGTGCCAGCAGTTCCCCCAGTACGAAGACCCAGTACTTC
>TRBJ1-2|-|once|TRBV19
CATSPRGANYGYTF
TGTGCCACAAGCCCCCGCGGAGCTAACTATGGCTACACCTTC
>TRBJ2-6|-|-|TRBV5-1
CASITGPQSGANVLTF
TGCGCCAGCATAACAGGCCCCCAATCTGGGGCCAACGTCCTGACTTTC
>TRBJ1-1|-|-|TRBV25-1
CASSEAGNTEAFF
TGTGCCAGCAGTGAGGCGGGAAACACTGAAGCTTTCTTT
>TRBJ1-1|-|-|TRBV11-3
CASSPQGPEAFF
TGTGCCAGCTCCCCCCAGGGCCCTGAAGCTTTCTTT
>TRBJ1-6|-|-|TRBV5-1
CASSPPGAPMTLHF
TGCGCCAGCAGCCCTCCGGGAGCACCCATGACCCTCCACTTT
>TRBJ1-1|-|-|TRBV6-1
CASSLQGNTEAFF
TGTGCCAGCAGTCTACAGGGGAACACTGAAGCTTTCTTT
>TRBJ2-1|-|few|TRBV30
CAWTPGSNNEQFF
TGTGCCTGGACCCCCGGGTCCAACAATGAGCAGTTCTTC
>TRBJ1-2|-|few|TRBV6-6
CASSSGSGYGYTF
TGTGCCAGCAGCTCAGGGTCCGGCTATGGCTACACCTTC
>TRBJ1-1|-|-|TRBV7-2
CASSLAAGVGTEAFF
TGTGCCAGCAGCTTAGCCGCCGGGGTTGGCACTGAAGCTTTCTTT